This is a list of T cell receptor beta chains from one sample in a study of blood T cell repertoires in COVID-19. Only in-frame clones appear in the TCRdb table, and some are missing; sequencing was by immunoSEQ multiplex PCR. The sample has about 140,000 clones; 88% are singletons. The sample taken for sequencing was peripheral blood. These receptors were obtained from a woman in her forties or fifties with acute or convalescent COVID-19. The CDR3 runs from the conserved cysteine through the conserved F or W. The order of the fields is CDR3 protein, CDR3 DNA, D gene, V gene, J gene. The D gene is left open where the match is weak.

cdr3_aa: CASCLGSGEQFF
cdr3_nt: TGTGCCAGCTGTCTTGGGAGTGGTGAGCAGTTCTTC
d_call: .
v_call: TRBV12-3/TRBV12-4
j_call: TRBJ2-1

cdr3_aa: CASSVSGTSSNEQYF
cdr3_nt: TGCGCCAGCAGCGTGTCCGGGACTAGTAGTAACGAGCAGTACTTC
d_call: TRBD2
v_call: TRBV5-1
j_call: TRBJ2-7

cdr3_aa: CASSKTGADTQYF
cdr3_nt: TGTGCCAGCAGTAAGACGGGGGCAGATACGCAGTATTTT
d_call: .
v_call: TRBV27
j_call: TRBJ2-3

cdr3_aa: CASSVGRGNEKLFF
cdr3_nt: TGCGCCAGCAGCGTTGGACGGGGAAATGAAAAACTGTTTTTT
d_call: .
v_call: TRBV10-2
j_call: TRBJ1-4

cdr3_aa: CASSAWTGRNGYTF
cdr3_nt: TGTGCCAGCAGCGCGTGGACAGGGCGGAATGGCTACACCTTC
d_call: TRBD1
v_call: TRBV9
j_call: TRBJ1-2

cdr3_aa: CSASLSQGPLSSPLHF
cdr3_nt: TGCAGTGCTAGTCTCTCCCAGGGGCCTTTGAGTTCACCCCTCCACTTT
d_call: .
v_call: TRBV20-1
j_call: TRBJ1-6

cdr3_aa: CASGGVWTSPYNEQFF
cdr3_nt: TGTGCCAGCGGCGGAGTCTGGACTAGCCCCTACAATGAGCAGTTCTTC
d_call: TRBD2
v_call: TRBV6-6
j_call: TRBJ2-1

cdr3_aa: CASSYLTEAFF
cdr3_nt: TGTGCCAGCAGTTATCTCACTGAAGCTTTCTTT
d_call: .
v_call: TRBV6-5
j_call: TRBJ1-1

cdr3_aa: CASSLAGTGEGEQYF
cdr3_nt: TGTGCCAGCAGCTTGGCCGGGACAGGGGAAGGCGAGCAGTACTTC
d_call: TRBD1
v_call: TRBV5-6
j_call: TRBJ2-7

cdr3_aa: CASSLQGQGLNQPQHF
cdr3_nt: TGTGCCAGCAGCTTACAAGGACAGGGCCTCAATCAGCCCCAGCATTTT
d_call: TRBD1
v_call: TRBV11-2
j_call: TRBJ1-5

cdr3_aa: CASSLGTGTFSRGNTIYF
cdr3_nt: TGTGCCAGCAGCTTAGGGACAGGGACTTTCTCTCGGGGAAACACCATATATTTT
d_call: TRBD1
v_call: TRBV11-2
j_call: TRBJ1-3

cdr3_aa: CASKEASGSYNEQFF
cdr3_nt: TGTGCCAGCAAGGAAGCTAGCGGCTCCTACAATGAGCAGTTCTTC
d_call: TRBD2
v_call: TRBV3-1/TRBV3-2
j_call: TRBJ2-1

cdr3_aa: CASSFGGNQPEAFF
cdr3_nt: TGTGCCAGCAGCTTCGGGGGGAACCAGCCTGAAGCTTTCTTT
d_call: .
v_call: TRBV13
j_call: TRBJ1-1

cdr3_aa: CASSRGQPSTNEKLFF
cdr3_nt: TGCGCCAGCAGCCGGGGACAGCCCTCAACTAATGAAAAACTGTTTTTT
d_call: TRBD1
v_call: TRBV5-1
j_call: TRBJ1-4

cdr3_aa: CATSSGRGSYNEQFF
cdr3_nt: TGTGCCACCAGCAGCGGAAGGGGCTCCTACAATGAGCAGTTCTTC
d_call: .
v_call: TRBV15
j_call: TRBJ2-1

cdr3_aa: CATRGLRDEQFF
cdr3_nt: TGTGCCACCAGGGGGCTAAGAGATGAGCAGTTCTTC
d_call: .
v_call: TRBV24-1
j_call: TRBJ2-1

cdr3_aa: CATSTGGWETQYF
cdr3_nt: TGTGCCACCAGTACAGGGGGCTGGGAGACCCAGTACTTC
d_call: TRBD1
v_call: TRBV24-1
j_call: TRBJ2-5

cdr3_aa: CASSDSQGLGYTF
cdr3_nt: TGTGCCAGCAGTGATTCACAGGGTCTTGGCTACACCTTC
d_call: .
v_call: TRBV6-1
j_call: TRBJ1-2